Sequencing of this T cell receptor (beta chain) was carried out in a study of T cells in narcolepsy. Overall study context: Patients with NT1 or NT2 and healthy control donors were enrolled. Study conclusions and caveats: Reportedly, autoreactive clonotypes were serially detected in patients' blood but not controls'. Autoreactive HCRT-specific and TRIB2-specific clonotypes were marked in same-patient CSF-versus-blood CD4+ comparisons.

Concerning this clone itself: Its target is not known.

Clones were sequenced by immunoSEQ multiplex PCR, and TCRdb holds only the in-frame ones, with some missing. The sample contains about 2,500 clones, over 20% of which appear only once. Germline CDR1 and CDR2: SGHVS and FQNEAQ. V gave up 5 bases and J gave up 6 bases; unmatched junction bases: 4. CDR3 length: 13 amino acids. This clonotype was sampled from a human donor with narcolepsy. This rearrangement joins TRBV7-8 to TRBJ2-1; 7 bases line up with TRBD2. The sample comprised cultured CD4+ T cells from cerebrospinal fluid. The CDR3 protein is CASSPGGFNEQFF. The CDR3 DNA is TGTGCCAGCAGCCCCGGGGGGTTCAATGAGCAGTTCTTC.